The source of this T cell receptor beta chain is a study of OX40 agonist ivuxolimab in advanced cancers. Study-wide context: Patients were about 83% male with ages roughly 23 to 79, mean about 54.

TCRdb keeps only in-frame clones here, not all; method: immunoSEQ multiplex PCR. In the table there are around 27,000 clones, under 80% of which are singletons. With 3 bases removed from V and 2 bases from J, the gap between germline ends came to 14 bases. The CDR3 has 15 residues. Germline assignment: CDR1 SGDLS and CDR2 YYNGEE. Sequencing was performed on CD4+ or CD8+ T cells sorted from blood, taken in a trial of the OX40 agonist ivuxolimab. The genes are TRBV9 and TRBJ1-1; perhaps TRBD1 as D (5 bases). This clonotype was sampled from an adult with an advanced solid tumor such as melanoma, head and neck, liver or kidney cancer. The chain's CDR3 is CASSDGGDLNTEAFF. DNA of the CDR3: TGTGCCAGCAGCGACGGGGGGGACCTCAACACTGAAGCTTTCTTT.